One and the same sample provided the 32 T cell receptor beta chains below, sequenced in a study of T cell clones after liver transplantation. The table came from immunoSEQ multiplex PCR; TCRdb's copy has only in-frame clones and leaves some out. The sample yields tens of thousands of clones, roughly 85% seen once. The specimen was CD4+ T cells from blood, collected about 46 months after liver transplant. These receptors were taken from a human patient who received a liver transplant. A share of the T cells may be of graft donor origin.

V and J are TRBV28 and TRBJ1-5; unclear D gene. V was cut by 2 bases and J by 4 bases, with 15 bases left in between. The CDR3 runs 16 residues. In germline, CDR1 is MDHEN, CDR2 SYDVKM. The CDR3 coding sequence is TGTGCCAGCAGTTTAACCCCTATGAACCCTAATCAGCCCCAGCATTTT. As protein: CASSLTPMNPNQPQHF.

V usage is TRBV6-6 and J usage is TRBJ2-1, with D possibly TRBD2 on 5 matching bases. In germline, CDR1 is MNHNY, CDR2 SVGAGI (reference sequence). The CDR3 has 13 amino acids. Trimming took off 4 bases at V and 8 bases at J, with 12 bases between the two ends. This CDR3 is CASSSPPGDEQFF. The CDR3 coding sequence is TGTGCCAGCAGTTCCCCCCCCGGGGATGAGCAGTTCTTC.

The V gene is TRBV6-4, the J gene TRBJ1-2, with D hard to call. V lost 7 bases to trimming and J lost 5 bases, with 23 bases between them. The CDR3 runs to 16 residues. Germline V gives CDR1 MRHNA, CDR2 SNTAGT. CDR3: CASIGSSGRFKYGYTF. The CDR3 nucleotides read TGTGCCAGCATCGGTAGTTCAGGAAGATTTAAATATGGCTACACCTTC.

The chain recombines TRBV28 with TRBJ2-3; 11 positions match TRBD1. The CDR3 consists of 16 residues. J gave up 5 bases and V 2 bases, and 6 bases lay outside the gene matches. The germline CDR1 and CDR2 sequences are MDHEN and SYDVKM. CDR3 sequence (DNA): TGTGCCAGCAGTTTACCCGGACAGGGGGCAAAAGATACGCAGTATTTT. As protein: CASSLPGQGAKDTQYF.

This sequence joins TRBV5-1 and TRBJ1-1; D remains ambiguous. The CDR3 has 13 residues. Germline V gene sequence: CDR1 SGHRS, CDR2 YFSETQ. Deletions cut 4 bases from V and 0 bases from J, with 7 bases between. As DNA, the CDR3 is TGCGCCAGCAGCATAAGAATGAACACTGAAGCTTTCTTT. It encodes CASSIRMNTEAFF. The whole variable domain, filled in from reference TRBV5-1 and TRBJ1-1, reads KAGVTQTPRYLIKTRGQQVTLSCSPISGHRSVSWYQQTPGQGLQFLFEYFSETQRNKGNFPGRFSGRQFSNSRSEMNVSTLELGDSALYLCASSIRMNTEAFFGQGTRLTVV.

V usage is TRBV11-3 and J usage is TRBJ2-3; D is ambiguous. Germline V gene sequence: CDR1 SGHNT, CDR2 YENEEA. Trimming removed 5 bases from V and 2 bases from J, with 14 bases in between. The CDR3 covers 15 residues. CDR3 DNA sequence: TGTGCCAGCAGCCCAGGAAGGGTTGTCACAGATACGCAGTATTTT. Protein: CASSPGRVVTDTQYF.

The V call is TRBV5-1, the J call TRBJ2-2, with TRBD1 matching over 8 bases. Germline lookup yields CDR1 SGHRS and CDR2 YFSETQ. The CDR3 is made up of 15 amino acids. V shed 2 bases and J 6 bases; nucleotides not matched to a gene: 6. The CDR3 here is CASSFMTGDAGELFF. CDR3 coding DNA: TGCGCCAGCAGCTTTATGACAGGGGATGCCGGGGAGCTGTTTTTT.

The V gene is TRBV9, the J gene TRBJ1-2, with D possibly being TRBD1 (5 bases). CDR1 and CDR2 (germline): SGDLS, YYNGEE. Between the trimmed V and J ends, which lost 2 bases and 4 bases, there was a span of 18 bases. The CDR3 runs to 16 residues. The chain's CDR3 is CASSVTPRESAYGYTF. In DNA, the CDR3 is TGTGCCAGCAGCGTGACCCCCAGGGAGTCGGCCTATGGCTACACCTTC.

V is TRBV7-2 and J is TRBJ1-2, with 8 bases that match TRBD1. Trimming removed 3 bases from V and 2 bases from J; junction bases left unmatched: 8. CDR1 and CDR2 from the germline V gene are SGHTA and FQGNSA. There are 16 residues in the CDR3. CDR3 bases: TGTGCCAGCAGCTTTACTTATGGACAGGGAAACTATGGCTACACCTTC. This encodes CASSFTYGQGNYGYTF.

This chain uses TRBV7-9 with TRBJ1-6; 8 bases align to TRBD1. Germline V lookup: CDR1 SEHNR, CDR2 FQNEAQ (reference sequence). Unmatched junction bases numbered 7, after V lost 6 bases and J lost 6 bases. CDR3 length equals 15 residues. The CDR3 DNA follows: TGTGCCAGCAGAATCGACAGGGGTCTTAATTCACCCCTCCACTTT. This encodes CASRIDRGLNSPLHF.

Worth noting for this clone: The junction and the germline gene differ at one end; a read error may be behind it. CDR3 region: CASSSGTGRRVADF. The CDR3 DNA follows: TGTGCCAGCAGTTCCGGGACAGGGCGTCGGGTCGCGGACTTC. The chain has TRBV28 and TRBJ2-7; the match to TRBD1 covers 9 bases. This CDR3 is built from 14 residues. The germline CDR1 and CDR2 sequences are MDHEN and SYDVKM. The full variable domain, rest sourced from reference TRBV28 and TRBJ2-7, is DVKVTQSSRYLVKRTGEKVFLECVQDMDHENMFWYRQDPGLGLRLIYFSYDVKMKEKGDIPEGYSVSREKKERFSLILESASTNQTSMYLCASSSGTGRRVADFGPGTRLTVT.

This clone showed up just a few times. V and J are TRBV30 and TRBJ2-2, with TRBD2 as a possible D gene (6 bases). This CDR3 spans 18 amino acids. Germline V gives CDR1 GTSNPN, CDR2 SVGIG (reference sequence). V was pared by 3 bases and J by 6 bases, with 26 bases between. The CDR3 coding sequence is TGTGCCTGGAGCGGGGCGGGGACTGGAAAATTGGTATCCGGGGAGCTGTTTTTT. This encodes CAWSGAGTGKLVSGELFF.

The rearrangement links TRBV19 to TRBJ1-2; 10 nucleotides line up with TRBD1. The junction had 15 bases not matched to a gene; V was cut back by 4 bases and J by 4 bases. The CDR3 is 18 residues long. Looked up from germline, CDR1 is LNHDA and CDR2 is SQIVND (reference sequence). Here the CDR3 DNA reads TGTGCCAGTAGTAAGCGACAGGGGGCCATCGGAAAGAGCTATGGCTACACCTTC. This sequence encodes CASSKRQGAIGKSYGYTF.

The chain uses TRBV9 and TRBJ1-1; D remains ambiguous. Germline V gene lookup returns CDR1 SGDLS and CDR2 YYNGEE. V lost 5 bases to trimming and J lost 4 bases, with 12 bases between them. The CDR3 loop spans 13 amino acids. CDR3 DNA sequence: TGTGCCAGCAGTCCCGGGCCGTTCACTGAAGCTTTCTTT. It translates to CASSPGPFTEAFF.

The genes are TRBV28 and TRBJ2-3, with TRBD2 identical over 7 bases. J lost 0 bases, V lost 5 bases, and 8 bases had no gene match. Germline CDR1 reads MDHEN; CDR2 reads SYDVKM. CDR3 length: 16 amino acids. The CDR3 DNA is TGTGCCAGCAGTCCAATGACCGGGGGGAGCACAGATACGCAGTATTTT. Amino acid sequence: CASSPMTGGSTDTQYF.

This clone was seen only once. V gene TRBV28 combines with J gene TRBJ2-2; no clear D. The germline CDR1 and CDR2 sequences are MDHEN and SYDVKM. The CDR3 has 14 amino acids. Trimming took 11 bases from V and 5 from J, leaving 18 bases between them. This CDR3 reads CAADGLSRTGELFF. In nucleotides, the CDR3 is TGTGCCGCAGACGGCCTCTCGAGAACCGGGGAGCTGTTTTTT.

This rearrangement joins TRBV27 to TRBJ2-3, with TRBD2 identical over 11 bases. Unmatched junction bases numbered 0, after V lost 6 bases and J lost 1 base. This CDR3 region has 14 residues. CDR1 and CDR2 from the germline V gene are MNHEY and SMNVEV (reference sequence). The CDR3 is CASRLAGGTDTQYF. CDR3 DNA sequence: TGTGCCAGCAGACTAGCGGGAGGCACAGATACGCAGTATTTT.

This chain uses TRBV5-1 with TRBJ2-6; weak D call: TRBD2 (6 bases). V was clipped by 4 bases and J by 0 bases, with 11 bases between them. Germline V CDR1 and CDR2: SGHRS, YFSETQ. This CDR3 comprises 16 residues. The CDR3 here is CASSPRGSSGANVLTF. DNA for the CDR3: TGCGCCAGCAGCCCCCGGGGGAGCTCTGGGGCCAACGTCCTGACTTTC.

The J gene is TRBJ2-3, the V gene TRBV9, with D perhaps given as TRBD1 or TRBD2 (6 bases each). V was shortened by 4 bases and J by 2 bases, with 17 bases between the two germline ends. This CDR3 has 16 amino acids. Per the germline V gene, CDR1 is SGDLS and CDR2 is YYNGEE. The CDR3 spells CASSPRGRLTTDTQYF. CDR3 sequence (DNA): TGTGCCAGCAGCCCTCGGGGGCGTCTCACCACAGATACGCAGTATTTT.

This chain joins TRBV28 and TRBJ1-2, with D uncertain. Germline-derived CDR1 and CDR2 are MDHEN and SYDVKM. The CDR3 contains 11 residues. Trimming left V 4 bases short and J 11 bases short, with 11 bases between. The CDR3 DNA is TGTGCCAGCAGTTCGAACAATCGATACACCTTC. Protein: CASSSNNRYTF.

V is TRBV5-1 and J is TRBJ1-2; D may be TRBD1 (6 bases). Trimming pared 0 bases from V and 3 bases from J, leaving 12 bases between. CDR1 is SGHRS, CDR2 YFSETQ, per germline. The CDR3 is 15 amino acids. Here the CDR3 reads CASSLEQGVYYGYTF. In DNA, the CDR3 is TGCGCCAGCAGCTTGGAACAGGGAGTTTACTATGGCTACACCTTC.

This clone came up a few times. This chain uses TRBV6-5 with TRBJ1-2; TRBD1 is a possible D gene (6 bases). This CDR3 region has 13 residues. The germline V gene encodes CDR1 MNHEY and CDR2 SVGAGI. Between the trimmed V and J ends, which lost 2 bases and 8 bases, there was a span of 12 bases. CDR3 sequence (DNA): TGTGCCAGCAGTTACAGGGGGGTGGCGGGCTACACCTTC. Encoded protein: CASSYRGVAGYTF.

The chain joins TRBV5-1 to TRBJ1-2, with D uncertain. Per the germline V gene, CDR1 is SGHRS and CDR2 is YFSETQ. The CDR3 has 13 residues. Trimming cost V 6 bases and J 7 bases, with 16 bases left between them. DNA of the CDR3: TGCGCCAGCACCGAGTGGAATGGCTCTGGCTACACCTTC. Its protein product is CASTEWNGSGYTF.

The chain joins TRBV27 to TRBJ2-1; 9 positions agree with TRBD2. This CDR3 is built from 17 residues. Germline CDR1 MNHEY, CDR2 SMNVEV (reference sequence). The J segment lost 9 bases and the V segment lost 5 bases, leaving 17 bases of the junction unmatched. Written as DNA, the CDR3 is TGTGCCAGCAGTCCCCGGAGTAGCGGGAGACCCTCAAGTGAGCAGTTCTTC. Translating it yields CASSPRSSGRPSSEQFF.

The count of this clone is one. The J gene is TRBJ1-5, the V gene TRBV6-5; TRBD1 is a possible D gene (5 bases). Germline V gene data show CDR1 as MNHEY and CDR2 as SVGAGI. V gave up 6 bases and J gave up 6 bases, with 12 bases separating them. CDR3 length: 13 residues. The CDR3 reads CASSSRGGQPQHF. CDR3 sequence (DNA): TGTGCCAGCAGCTCGAGGGGAGGTCAGCCCCAGCATTTT.

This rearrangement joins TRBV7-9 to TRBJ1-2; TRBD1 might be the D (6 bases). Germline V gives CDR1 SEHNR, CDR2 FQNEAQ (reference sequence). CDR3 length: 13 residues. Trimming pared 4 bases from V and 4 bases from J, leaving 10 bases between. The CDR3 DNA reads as TGTGCCAGCAGCTACAGGGAATCCTATGGCTACACCTTC. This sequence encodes CASSYRESYGYTF.

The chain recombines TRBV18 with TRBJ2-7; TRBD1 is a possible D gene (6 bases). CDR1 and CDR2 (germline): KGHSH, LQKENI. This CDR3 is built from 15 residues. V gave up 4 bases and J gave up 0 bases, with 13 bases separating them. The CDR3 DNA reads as TGTGCCAGCTCACTGACAGGCCCTAGCTCCTACGAGCAGTACTTC. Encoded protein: CASSLTGPSSYEQYF.

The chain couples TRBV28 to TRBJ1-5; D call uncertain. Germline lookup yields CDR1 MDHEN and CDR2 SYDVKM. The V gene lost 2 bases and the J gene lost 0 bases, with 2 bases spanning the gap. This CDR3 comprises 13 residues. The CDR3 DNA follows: TGTGCCAGCAGTTTAGGTAGCAATCAGCCCCAGCATTTT. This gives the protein CASSLGSNQPQHF.

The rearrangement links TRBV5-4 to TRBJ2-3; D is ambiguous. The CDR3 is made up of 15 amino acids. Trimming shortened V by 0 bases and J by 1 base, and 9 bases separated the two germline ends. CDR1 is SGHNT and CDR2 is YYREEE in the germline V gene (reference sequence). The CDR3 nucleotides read TGTGCCAGCAGCTTGGTTGGCGGCCGCACAGATACGCAGTATTTT. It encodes CASSLVGGRTDTQYF.

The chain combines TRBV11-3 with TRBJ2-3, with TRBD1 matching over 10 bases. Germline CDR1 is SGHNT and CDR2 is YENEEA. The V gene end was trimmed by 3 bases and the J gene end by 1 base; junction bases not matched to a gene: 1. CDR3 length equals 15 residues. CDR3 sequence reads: CASSFGQGGTDTQYF. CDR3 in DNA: TGTGCCAGCAGCTTCGGACAGGGGGGCACAGATACGCAGTATTTT.

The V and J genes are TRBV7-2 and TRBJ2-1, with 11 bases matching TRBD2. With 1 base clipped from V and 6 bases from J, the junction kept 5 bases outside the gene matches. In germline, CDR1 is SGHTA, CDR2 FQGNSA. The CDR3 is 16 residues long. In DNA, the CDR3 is TGTGCCAGCAGCTTAGTGGGGACTAGCGGTTTCAATGAGCAGTTCTTC. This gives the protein CASSLVGTSGFNEQFF.

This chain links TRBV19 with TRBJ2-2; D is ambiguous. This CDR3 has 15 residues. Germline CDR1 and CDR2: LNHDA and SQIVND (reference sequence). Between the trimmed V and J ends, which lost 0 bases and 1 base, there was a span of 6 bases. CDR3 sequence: CASSIDYLNTGELFF. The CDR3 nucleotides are TGTGCCAGTAGTATAGATTATTTGAACACCGGGGAGCTGTTTTTT.